The clone carrying this TCR beta chain was found a few times. The antigen is not known. V was trimmed by 4 bases and J by 2 bases, leaving 12 bases between them. This CDR3 has 15 residues. The germline V gene has CDR1 KGHDR and CDR2 SFDVKD. TCRdb analysed the 5' RACE reads with MiXCR anew, one entry per CDR3 protein. The table lists about 560,000 distinct CDR3 sequences, 15% to 20% of them singletons. This sample is drawn from a study of T-cell memory formation after mild COVID-19. About the research overall: TCR clusters largely stayed donor specific.

Study-wide findings and caveats: Some clones that responded were present in memory (sampled pre-infection), which suggests cross-reactive memory joined. Among clones contracting day 15 to 85, CD4/CD8 was balanced, whereas later expanders leaned CD4+.

The TCR comes from an adult woman who had mild COVID-19 (a few samples of this study predate the infection). Cell type and time point are not known. The rearrangement uses TRBV24-1 and TRBJ2-3; no clear D. The specimen was PBMCs or a T cell subset sorted from them (not recorded which). CDR3 sequence: CATSDPESITDTQYF. In nucleotides, the CDR3 is TGTGCCACCAGTGACCCTGAGTCGATCACAGATACGCAGTATTTT.